Following are 27 T cell receptor beta chains from one sample sequenced in a study of monozygotic twins with inflammatory bowel disease. TCRdb reprocessed the 5' RACE reads, keeping one entry per CDR3 protein, no DNA. Its table records over 100,000 distinct CDR3 sequences. Sequencing used blood. These receptors were obtained from a human donor with ulcerative colitis or Crohn's disease, or a healthy co-twin of an affected twin (not recorded which).

V and J are TRBV10-3 and TRBJ1-4; the D call of TRBD1 rests on TCRdb alone, since no DNA is present to check it. This CDR3 has 14 residues. Germline CDR1 ENHRY, CDR2 SYGVKD. The CDR3 sequence is CAISVTRVSEKLFF.

CDR3 sequence reads: CASSQDLPSGENNEQFF. The chain combines TRBV3-1 with TRBJ2-1; the TRBD2 assignment by TCRdb is unverifiable without DNA. Germline V gene sequence: CDR1 LGHDT, CDR2 YNNKEL (reference sequence). The CDR3 covers 17 residues.

The chain combines TRBV29-1 with TRBJ2-4; the D call of TRBD1 rests on TCRdb alone, since no DNA is present to check it. The V gene's germline CDR1 is SQVTM and CDR2 ANQGSEA. This CDR3 has 13 amino acids. CDR3 sequence reads: CSVDGTGQNMQYF.

The chain links TRBV30 to TRBJ1-6; TCRdb outputs TRBD1, but without DNA this stays unchecked. CDR1 and CDR2 from the germline V gene are GTSNPN and SVGIG (reference sequence). The CDR3 runs to 13 residues. CDR3 protein: CAWIGTANSPLHF.

V and J are TRBV18 and TRBJ2-5. CDR1 and CDR2 from the germline V gene are KGHSH and LQKENI. The CDR3 contains 13 residues. CDR3 in amino acids: CASSPLGRETQYF.

This chain connects TRBV12-3 or TRBV12-4 to TRBJ1-4. The CDR3 is 13 residues long. The CDR3 is CASSLGAGEKLFF.

The J gene is TRBJ1-5, the V gene TRBV7-2. The germline V gene has CDR1 SGHTA and CDR2 FQGNSA. The CDR3 is 15 residues long. This CDR3 is CASSPTSGGEQPQHF.

The chain joins TRBV29-1 to TRBJ1-1. The germline V gene encodes CDR1 SQVTM and CDR2 ANQGSEA. This CDR3 comprises 13 residues. CDR3 loop: CSADRIVNTEAFF.

The chain has TRBV9 and TRBJ2-3. Germline CDR1 is SGDLS and CDR2 is YYNGEE. The length of the CDR3 is 14 residues. CDR3 in amino acids: CASSIRTVADTQYF.

This sequence joins TRBV20-1 and TRBJ1-1. The CDR3 is 13 residues long. Germline V gives CDR1 DFQATT, CDR2 SNEGSKA (reference sequence). The CDR3 spells CSARGGMGEEAFF.

This chain links TRBV20-1 with TRBJ2-7; the D call from TCRdb, TRBD1, cannot be confirmed without DNA. From germline, CDR1 is DFQATT and CDR2 SNEGSKA (reference sequence). There are 15 residues in the CDR3. The CDR3 protein is CSARDFARGADEQYF.

The J gene is TRBJ2-7, the V gene TRBV14; TCRdb selects TRBD1, and the lack of DNA leaves this call unchecked. This CDR3 is built from 15 residues. The V gene's germline CDR1 is SGHDN and CDR2 FVKESK. The CDR3: CASSQGTGQWFEQYF.

The CDR3 loop is CASSQGEYNEQFF. The chain uses TRBV4-2 and TRBJ2-1; TCRdb names TRBD2, which stays unverified in the absence of DNA. The CDR3 is made up of 13 amino acids. Germline V lookup: CDR1 LGHNA, CDR2 YNFKEQ.

This rearrangement joins TRBV7-9 to TRBJ2-3; no DNA is available, so the TRBD1 call from TCRdb remains unchecked. Germline V gene lookup returns CDR1 SEHNR and CDR2 FQNEAQ (reference sequence). This CDR3 is 14 amino acids long. CDR3 sequence: CASCADSSTDTQYF.

V is TRBV20-1 and J is TRBJ1-2. CDR1 and CDR2 from the germline V gene are DFQATT and SNEGSKA (reference sequence). The CDR3 spans 16 residues. CDR3 amino acids: CSARELGGDRNYGYTF.

The V call is TRBV12-3 or TRBV12-4, the J call TRBJ2-4. The CDR3 is 13 amino acids. Here the CDR3 reads CASSLGGKNIQYF.

V gene TRBV20-1 combines with J gene TRBJ2-5; TCRdb's assignment of TRBD1 cannot be checked, as there is no DNA. Germline V gene lookup returns CDR1 DFQATT and CDR2 SNEGSKA (reference sequence). The length of the CDR3 is 14 residues. The CDR3 spells CSARGGDIQETQYF.

The rearrangement links TRBV5-1 to TRBJ2-1; lacking DNA, the TRBD2 call made by TCRdb goes unchecked. The CDR3 is 17 amino acids. In germline, CDR1 is SGHRS, CDR2 YFSETQ. The CDR3: CASSSQLAGGLDNEQFF.

The rearrangement uses TRBV3-1 and TRBJ2-4. The CDR3 extends over 13 amino acids. Germline lookup yields CDR1 LGHDT and CDR2 YNNKEL (reference sequence). CDR3 in amino acids: CASSLLAENIQYF.

The rearrangement joins TRBV6-4 to TRBJ1-1. Per germline, CDR1 MRHNA and CDR2 SNTAGT. The length of the CDR3 is 13 residues. The CDR3 reads CASSTSRNTEAFF.

The chain links TRBV7-8 to TRBJ1-2. Germline-derived CDR1 and CDR2 are SGHVS and FQNEAQ. CDR3 length: 15 amino acids. Here the CDR3 reads CASSAGRAFNYGYTF.

This chain connects TRBV20-1 to TRBJ2-7. CDR1 is DFQATT, CDR2 SNEGSKA, per germline (reference sequence). This CDR3 region has 16 residues. The CDR3 protein is CSARDFVGGAFYEQYF.

The J gene is TRBJ2-3, the V gene TRBV6-2 or TRBV6-3; as DNA is missing, the TRBD2 call by TCRdb cannot be tested. Germline-derived CDR1 and CDR2 are MNHEY and SVGEGT. The CDR3 spans 15 residues. Here the CDR3 reads CASRETSEQSDTQYF.

V is TRBV11-2 and J is TRBJ2-5; without DNA, the TCRdb call of TRBD1 cannot be checked. There are 14 residues in the CDR3. Germline V CDR1 and CDR2: SGHAT, FQNNGV. CDR3 sequence reads: CASSPGGSIETQYF. Combining the CDR3 with reference TRBV11-2 and TRBJ2-5 gives the whole variable domain EAGVAQSPRYKIIEKRQSVAFWCNPISGHATLYWYQQILGQGPKLLIQFQNNGVVDDSQLPKDRFSAERLKGVDSTLKIQPAKLEDSAVYLCASSPGGSIETQYFGPGTRLLVL.

The chain is built from TRBV20-1 and TRBJ1-1. The CDR3 sequence is 14 residues long. From germline, CDR1 is DFQATT and CDR2 SNEGSKA (reference sequence). The CDR3: CSARDPVGRSEAFF.

The chain recombines TRBV11-2 with TRBJ2-3; absent DNA, TCRdb's TRBD1 call cannot be checked. Germline V gene lookup returns CDR1 SGHAT and CDR2 FQNNGV. The length of the CDR3 is 14 residues. CDR3 region: CASGWGQSTDTQYF.

The chain joins TRBV6-1 to TRBJ1-1; TCRdb's D call, TRBD1, is unchecked because there is no DNA. Germline V gene data show CDR1 as MNHNS and CDR2 as SASEGT. The CDR3 has 13 residues. This chain's CDR3 is CASSETGGRTAFF.